These 18 T cell receptor beta chains were all obtained from the same sample, sequenced in a study of early T cells in non-severe SARS-CoV-2 infection. TCRdb reprocessed the 5' RACE reads with MiXCR, giving one entry per CDR3 protein. This table has 45,000 or so distinct CDR3 sequences, roughly 6% appearing once. The sample consisted of whole blood. Receptor source: an adult who was a healthcare worker with PCR-confirmed SARS-CoV-2 infection or an uninfected control (not recorded which).

This clonotype has ten or more counts. The genes are TRBV3-1 and TRBJ2-1; TRBD1 is a possible D gene (5 bases). CDR3 length: 12 amino acids. In germline, CDR1 is LGHDT, CDR2 YNNKEL (reference sequence). V was cut by 3 bases and J by 5 bases, with 5 bases left in between. CDR3 sequence: CASSQTDNEQFF. The CDR3, as DNA: TGTGCCAGCAGCCAGACAGACAATGAGCAGTTCTTC.

This clonotype was counted at least ten times. This chain joins TRBV7-9 and TRBJ2-1; maybe TRBD1 (6 bases). The ends were cut back, 1 base at V and 7 bases at J, with 8 bases in the middle. The CDR3 has 13 residues. The V gene's germline CDR1 is SEHNR and CDR2 FQNEAQ (reference sequence). The CDR3 region has the DNA TGTGCCAGCAGCTTAGACAGGGTGAATGAGCAGTTCTTC. Translation gives CASSLDRVNEQFF.

Here the CDR3 DNA reads TGTGCCAGCAGCTTGGGACAGCTCACAGATACGCAGTATTTT. Its translation is CASSLGQLTDTQYF. V gene TRBV5-6 combines with J gene TRBJ2-3; D is possibly TRBD1 (5 bases). V was trimmed by 0 bases and J by 2 bases, leaving 7 bases between them. This CDR3 is built from 14 residues. Germline V gives CDR1 SGHDT, CDR2 YYEEEE.

This clonotype occurred many times. V usage is TRBV7-9 and J usage is TRBJ1-2; no clear D. The CDR3 covers 13 residues. V was pared by 0 bases and J by 4 bases, with 6 bases between. Germline CDR1 SEHNR, CDR2 FQNEAQ (reference sequence). This CDR3 is CASSLAGFYGYTF. CDR3 in DNA: TGTGCCAGCAGCTTAGCAGGGTTCTATGGCTACACCTTC.

This clonotype was seen many times. The chain carries TRBV20-1 and TRBJ2-5, with TRBD1 matching over 10 bases. With V trimmed by 4 bases and J by 3 bases, 5 bases remained unmatched. The CDR3 sequence is 14 residues long. Germline-derived CDR1 and CDR2 are DFQATT and SNEGSKA (reference sequence). The DNA of the CDR3 is TGCAGTGCTACCCGGGACAGGGGCGAAGAGACCCAGTACTTC. Its translation: CSATRDRGEETQYF.

The chain uses TRBV19 and TRBJ1-5; D is ambiguous. The CDR3 covers 14 residues. With 5 bases removed from V and 4 bases from J, the gap between germline ends came to 12 bases. Looked up from germline, CDR1 is LNHDA and CDR2 is SQIVND (reference sequence). Written as DNA, the CDR3 is TGTGCCAGTAGTCGGAAACCGACGAATCAGCCCCAGCATTTT. Protein product: CASSRKPTNQPQHF. Based on the CDR3 plus reference TRBV19 and TRBJ1-5, the full variable domain is DGGITQSPKYLFRKEGQNVTLSCEQNLNHDAMYWYRQDPGQGLRLIYYSQIVNDFQKGDIAEGYSVSREKKESFPLTVTSAQKNPTAFYLCASSRKPTNQPQHFGDGTRLSIL.

The CDR3 DNA reads TGTGCCAGCAGTTTATTGAGTCAACGGGGCGAGACCCAGTACTTC. Protein sequence: CASSLLSQRGETQYF. The chain recombines TRBV12-3 or TRBV12-4 with TRBJ2-5; possibly TRBD1 or TRBD2 for D (5 bases each). The CDR3 runs 15 residues. V was clipped by 2 bases and J by 5 bases, with 15 bases between them.

Worth noting for this clonotype: Being one base from a much bigger clone, this may be a read error. The rearrangement links TRBV30 to TRBJ1-2; D is undetermined. This CDR3 is built from 13 residues. Germline V gene data show CDR1 as GTSNPN and CDR2 as SVGIG (reference sequence). V shed 4 bases and J shed 3 bases, with 12 bases lying between them. The CDR3 region has the DNA TGTGCCTGGAATTTCTGGGGAGACTATGGCTACACCTTC. Its translation: CAWNFWGDYGYTF.

A few counts support this clonotype. V usage is TRBV7-2 and J usage is TRBJ2-7, with D perhaps TRBD1 (6 bases). V shed 5 bases and J shed 0 bases, with 8 bases lying between them. Germline lookup yields CDR1 SGHTA and CDR2 FQGNSA. The CDR3 loop spans 13 amino acids. The DNA for the CDR3 is TGTGCCAGCAGCCGGGACAACTCCTACGAGCAGTACTTC. This codes for CASSRDNSYEQYF.

This clonotype was detected only a few times. V gene TRBV12-3 or TRBV12-4 combines with J gene TRBJ1-6; no firm D call. The CDR3 has 10 amino acids. Trimming cost V 6 bases and J 14 bases, with 8 bases left between them. The CDR3 loop is CASRGRALHF. CDR3 nucleotides: TGTGCCAGCAGAGGAAGGGCCCTCCACTTT.

This clonotype was seen many times. The rearrangement links TRBV7-2 to TRBJ1-5; no definite D call. V lost 3 bases and J 4 bases, leaving 7 bases between the germline ends. The CDR3 contains 13 residues. In germline, CDR1 is SGHTA, CDR2 FQGNSA. In nucleotides, the CDR3 is TGTGCCAGCAGCTTTAGCGGGAATCAGCCCCAGCATTTT. This gives the protein CASSFSGNQPQHF. The full variable domain, rest sourced from reference TRBV7-2 and TRBJ1-5, is GAGVSQSPSNKVTEKGKDVELRCDPISGHTALYWYRQSLGQGLEFLIYFQGNSAPDKSGLPSDRFSAERTGGSVSTLTIQRTQQEDSAVYLCASSFSGNQPQHFGDGTRLSIL.

The table lists this clonotype with many counts. This chain uses TRBV5-1 with TRBJ2-3; TRBD2 agrees at 7 bases. Germline V gene lookup returns CDR1 SGHRS and CDR2 YFSETQ. The CDR3 contains 15 residues. The J segment lost 2 bases and the V segment lost 0 bases, leaving 3 bases of the junction unmatched. The CDR3 region has the DNA TGCGCCAGCAGCTTGGAGCGGGGACTCACAGATACGCAGTATTTT. Translated: CASSLERGLTDTQYF.

This clonotype has ten or more counts. This chain links TRBV29-1 with TRBJ2-3; possible D gene TRBD2, 5 bases. The CDR3 sequence is 11 residues long. V was shortened by 7 bases and J by 2 bases, with 7 bases between the two germline ends. Germline V CDR1 and CDR2: SQVTM, ANQGSEA. The DNA for the CDR3 is TGCAGCGCGGGGTACACAGATACGCAGTATTTT. Amino acids: CSAGYTDTQYF.

This clonotype was seen ten or more times. The chain couples TRBV7-2 to TRBJ2-7; no definite D call. V gave up 0 bases and J gave up 4 bases, with 7 bases separating them. Germline V CDR1 and CDR2: SGHTA, FQGNSA. The CDR3 totals 13 residues. The CDR3 region is CASSLALGYEQYF. CDR3 in DNA: TGTGCCAGCAGCTTAGCGTTGGGTTACGAGCAGTACTTC.

Ten or more counts support this clonotype. The chain is built from TRBV6-1 and TRBJ2-1, with a possible D match to TRBD1 (5 bases). Deletions cut 3 bases from V and 6 bases from J, with 12 bases between. CDR3 length: 14 amino acids. Germline assignment: CDR1 MNHNS and CDR2 SASEGT. CDR3 nucleotides: TGTGCCAGCAGTGAGGACATCCGTACCAATGAGCAGTTCTTC. It specifies CASSEDIRTNEQFF.

To note about this clonotype: A read error may explain this, as a much larger clone is one base away. The chain joins TRBV6-1 to TRBJ1-1; maybe TRBD1 (5 bases). The CDR3 is 13 residues long. Per germline, CDR1 MNHNS and CDR2 SASEGT. CDR3 nucleotides: TGTGCCAGCAACCCCCCCCCGGACACTGAAGTTTTCTTT. As protein: CASNPPPDTEVFF.

Many counts were recorded for this clonotype. The V gene is TRBV12-3 or TRBV12-4, the J gene TRBJ2-3, with 7 bases aligning to TRBD2. The V and J ends lost 1 base and 0 bases, in that order; junction bases with no gene match: 4. The CDR3 extends over 16 amino acids. The CDR3 sequence: CASSLDQRGSTDTQYF. CDR3 sequence (DNA): TGTGCCAGCAGTTTAGATCAGCGGGGAAGCACAGATACGCAGTATTTT.

This clonotype was seen repeatedly, ten times or more. CDR3 bases: TGTGCCAGTAGATACCGACAGAACACAGTCTACGAGCAGTACTTC. It encodes CASRYRQNTVYEQYF. The chain combines TRBV19 with TRBJ2-7; possible D gene TRBD1, 5 bases. This CDR3 is 15 amino acids long. Germline CDR1 reads LNHDA; CDR2 reads SQIVND (reference sequence). V gave up 6 bases and J gave up 3 bases, with 18 bases separating them.